One sample yielded the 16 T cell receptor beta chains listed below, sequenced in a study of cytomegalovirus exposure and HLA in healthy donors. PCR used 60 Vbeta primers and 13 Jbeta primers. Assay: immunoSEQ multiplex PCR; the TCRdb copy retains only in-frame clones and omits some. The sample consists of about 130,000 clones, around four fifths of them appearing once. The sequenced sample consisted of PBMCs. These TCRs come from a man aged 25-45 years in good health.

This clone appeared a single time. The junction and the germline gene differ at one end; a read error may be behind it. This chain uses TRBV7-9 with TRBJ2-1; 14 nucleotides agree with TRBD2. The germline V gene has CDR1 SEHNR and CDR2 FQNEAQ (reference sequence). The CDR3 spans 17 residues. This CDR3 is CSSSPGLAGALYNEQFF. DNA for the CDR3: TGTTCCAGCAGCCCGGGACTAGCGGGAGCGCTATACAATGAGCAGTTCTTC.

This rearrangement joins TRBV11-2 to TRBJ2-3; 9 nucleotides match TRBD2. Germline values: CDR1 SGHAT, CDR2 FQNNGV. There are 15 residues in the CDR3. The V and J ends lost 6 bases and 4 bases, in that order; junction bases with no gene match: 8. The CDR3 sequence is CASRPSGTSADTQYF. In nucleotides, the CDR3 is TGTGCCAGCAGACCTAGCGGGACGTCCGCAGATACGCAGTATTTT.

V is TRBV5-1 and J is TRBJ2-1; a possible D gene is TRBD2 (5 bases). This CDR3 has 15 residues. The V gene lost 4 bases and the J gene lost 0 bases, with 11 bases spanning the gap. CDR1 is SGHRS and CDR2 is YFSETQ in the germline V gene. This chain's CDR3 is CASSARDASYNEQFF. Written as DNA, the CDR3 is TGCGCCAGCAGCGCCCGGGATGCCTCCTACAATGAGCAGTTCTTC.

This clone was seen only once. This chain connects TRBV5-1 to TRBJ2-3; 7 bases line up with TRBD1. Germline CDR1 SGHRS, CDR2 YFSETQ. This CDR3 contains 16 residues. After removal of 0 bases from V and 3 bases from J, the junction contained 7 bases not matched to a gene. As DNA, the CDR3 is TGCGCCAGCAGCTTGGTTCGGGACAGTATTACAGATACGCAGTATTTT. As protein: CASSLVRDSITDTQYF.

The chain is built from TRBV30 and TRBJ1-1; D may be TRBD1 (5 bases). The CDR3 loop spans 11 amino acids. In germline, CDR1 is GTSNPN, CDR2 SVGIG (reference sequence). V lost 2 bases to trimming and J lost 7 bases, with 8 bases between them. The CDR3 spells CAWSSQVEAFF. In DNA form, the CDR3 reads TGTGCCTGGAGTTCACAGGTTGAAGCTTTCTTT.

V usage is TRBV6-1 and J usage is TRBJ2-2, with TRBD2 identical over 7 bases. This CDR3 comprises 14 residues. CDR1 is MNHNS and CDR2 is SASEGT in the germline V gene. The V gene end was trimmed by 11 bases and the J gene end by 2 bases; junction bases not matched to a gene: 8. CDR3 in amino acids: CAVRTRANTGELFF. The CDR3 nucleotides are TGTGCCGTCCGGACTAGGGCCAACACCGGGGAGCTGTTTTTT.

J is TRBJ1-2 and V is TRBV7-2, with 7 nucleotides matching TRBD1. J was trimmed by 7 bases and V by 7 bases; bases with no gene match: 12. CDR1 and CDR2 from the germline V gene are SGHTA and FQGNSA. The CDR3 is 14 residues long. For the CDR3, the DNA is TGTGCCAGCACCCCGGGACAGTCCCTGGCTGGCTACACCTTC. Protein sequence: CASTPGQSLAGYTF.

The J gene is TRBJ2-7, the V gene TRBV28, with 7 bases that match TRBD1. This CDR3 is 14 amino acids long. V lost 6 bases to trimming and J lost 2 bases; unmatched junction nucleotides: 7. Germline V lookup: CDR1 MDHEN, CDR2 SYDVKM. In nucleotides, the CDR3 is TGTGCCAGCAGACCACAGGGGCTTCCCTACGAGCAGTACTTC. The encoded protein is CASRPQGLPYEQYF.

The chain uses TRBV25-1 and TRBJ2-1; possible D gene TRBD2, 6 bases. The CDR3 extends over 14 amino acids. Germline assignment: CDR1 MGHDK and CDR2 SYGVNS. V lost 5 bases, J lost 7 bases, and 15 bases lay in between. The CDR3 loop is CASSWGEEGNEQFF. In DNA form, the CDR3 reads TGTGCCAGCAGTTGGGGGGAGGAGGGGAATGAGCAGTTCTTC.

This chain joins TRBV9 and TRBJ2-7, with 8 bases identical to TRBD2. Germline CDR1 SGDLS, CDR2 YYNGEE. The CDR3 is 16 residues long. Trimming removed 0 bases from V and 0 bases from J; junction bases left unmatched: 5. This CDR3 is CASSVAGGLGSYEQYF. CDR3 DNA sequence: TGTGCCAGCAGCGTAGCCGGGGGACTAGGCTCCTACGAGCAGTACTTC.

This clone came up once. The chain is built from TRBV6-1 and TRBJ1-1; a possible D gene is TRBD1 (6 bases). V lost 6 bases and J 10 bases, leaving 9 bases between the germline ends. Germline V gene sequence: CDR1 MNHNS, CDR2 SASEGT. The CDR3 is 10 residues long. The CDR3 region has the DNA TGTGCCAGCAGCCGGGACATAGCTTTCTTT. Translated, it gives CASSRDIAFF.

V gene TRBV18 combines with J gene TRBJ2-7; 7 bases line up with TRBD2. The CDR3 has 15 residues. CDR1 is KGHSH and CDR2 is LQKENI in the germline V gene. The V gene end was trimmed by 0 bases and the J gene end by 2 bases; junction bases not matched to a gene: 4. CDR3: CASSPPSAGAYEQYF. The CDR3 nucleotides read TGTGCCAGCTCACCACCCAGCGCGGGAGCCTACGAGCAGTACTTC.

CDR3 in amino acids: CSVRPGGGYEQYF. DNA of the CDR3: TGCAGCGTTCGACCGGGAGGGGGTTACGAGCAGTACTTC. This chain joins TRBV29-1 and TRBJ2-7; 8 bases align to TRBD2. The ends lost 5 bases at V and 4 bases at J; junction bases unmatched: 7. The CDR3 runs 13 residues. CDR1 and CDR2 (germline): SQVTM, ANQGSEA.

V and J are TRBV28 and TRBJ1-1; maybe TRBD1 (6 bases). This CDR3 region has 13 residues. Per the germline V gene, CDR1 is MDHEN and CDR2 is SYDVKM. V was shortened by 6 bases and J by 1 base, with 9 bases between the two germline ends. CDR3 DNA: TGTGCCAGCAGGCCAGGGGAGAACACTGAAGCTTTCTTT. It codes for CASRPGENTEAFF.

V is TRBV18 and J is TRBJ1-1; the match to TRBD1 covers 9 bases. The CDR3 covers 13 residues. Per the germline V gene, CDR1 is KGHSH and CDR2 is LQKENI. Trimming removed 8 bases from V and 10 bases from J; junction bases left unmatched: 11. CDR3 nucleotide sequence: TGTGCCAGCAAACCCGGGACAGGGTCGACAGCTTTCTTT. Translated, it gives CASKPGTGSTAFF.

The rearrangement joins TRBV27 to TRBJ2-7; 7 nucleotides agree with TRBD2. The germline V gene has CDR1 MNHEY and CDR2 SMNVEV (reference sequence). The CDR3 loop spans 15 amino acids. Losses at the gene ends were 5 bases for V and 7 bases for J; bases not matched to a gene: 14. CDR3 loop: CASSESSSGPGEQYF. For the CDR3, the DNA is TGTGCCAGCAGTGAGAGCTCTAGCGGTCCAGGAGAGCAGTACTTC.